The 20 T cell receptor beta chains listed next were all sequenced from one sample in a study of blood T cell repertoires in COVID-19. Libraries were prepared by immunoSEQ multiplex PCR; TCRdb keeps only in-frame clonotypes and omits some of them. The sample holds about 150,000 clones; approximately 88% are singletons and the top ten take around 2.1%. The material sequenced was peripheral blood. Source of these receptors: a man aged 65 to 85 with acute or convalescent COVID-19.

J is TRBJ1-2 and V is TRBV6-5; 9 bases agree with TRBD1. With 0 bases clipped from V and 7 bases from J, the junction kept 6 bases outside the gene matches. CDR1 and CDR2 from the germline V gene are MNHEY and SVGAGI. This CDR3 spans 15 amino acids. Written as DNA, the CDR3 is TGTGCCAGCAGTTACTCCTCGGGACAGGGTCGTGGCTACACCTTC. Translation: CASSYSSGQGRGYTF.

This chain connects TRBV7-2 to TRBJ2-7; no clear D. The CDR3 is 12 amino acids. The germline gives CDR1 SGHTA, CDR2 FQGNSA. The V end was cut by 2 bases, the J end by 2 bases, with 4 bases between. The CDR3 sequence is CASSLRAYEQYF. The CDR3 region has the DNA TGTGCCAGCAGCTTACGGGCCTACGAGCAGTACTTC.

This clone was found once. The genes are TRBV6-5 and TRBJ1-5; D uncertain. CDR1 and CDR2 (germline): MNHEY, SVGAGI. CDR3 size: 12 residues. Trimming left V 0 bases short and J 5 bases short, with 2 bases between. CDR3 residues: CASSYSDQPQHF. In nucleotides, the CDR3 is TGTGCCAGCAGTTACTCCGATCAGCCCCAGCATTTT.

This rearrangement joins TRBV24-1 to TRBJ2-5; 8 bases align to TRBD2. The V gene's germline CDR1 is KGHDR and CDR2 SFDVKD. The CDR3 length is 16 residues. Unmatched junction bases numbered 8, after V lost 1 base and J lost 5 bases. The CDR3 spells CATSDFGSGGGETQYF. DNA of the CDR3: TGTGCCACCAGTGATTTCGGGAGCGGGGGAGGGGAGACCCAGTACTTC.

The rearrangement uses TRBV19 and TRBJ2-1; TRBD1 aligns across 7 bases. The junction had 15 bases not matched to a gene; V was cut back by 7 bases and J by 6 bases. Per the germline V gene, CDR1 is LNHDA and CDR2 is SQIVND (reference sequence). The CDR3 is 16 residues long. The DNA of the CDR3 is TGTGCCAGTACCCCGTCCCGAGACAGGGTAGGCAATGAGCAGTTCTTC. Encoded protein: CASTPSRDRVGNEQFF.

The chain recombines TRBV29-1 with TRBJ1-2; D is perhaps TRBD1 (6 bases). V was cut by 4 bases and J by 5 bases, with 17 bases left in between. CDR3 length equals 14 residues. Germline assignment: CDR1 SQVTM and CDR2 ANQGSEA. CDR3 coding DNA: TGCAGCGTTGGGGGGGGGCCCCCATTATATGGCTACACCTTC. Its translation: CSVGGGPPLYGYTF.

The gene calls are TRBV4-1 and TRBJ1-6; 9 nucleotides match TRBD1. CDR1 MGHRA and CDR2 YSYEKL come from the germline V gene. The CDR3 has 16 amino acids. The J segment lost 10 bases and the V segment lost 0 bases, leaving 7 bases of the junction unmatched. CDR3 region: CASSQEIGTGRSPLHF. CDR3 DNA: TGCGCCAGCAGCCAAGAAATTGGGACAGGGAGGTCACCCCTCCACTTT.

In this sample, this clone turned up once. This chain joins TRBV25-1 and TRBJ1-2, with D possibly TRBD1 on 6 matching bases. CDR3 length: 16 residues. Germline CDR1 reads MGHDK; CDR2 reads SYGVNS. Trimming removed 2 bases at V and 4 bases at J, with 17 bases between. The CDR3 spells CASSEGGGQTGYGYTF. CDR3 in DNA: TGTGCCAGCAGTGAAGGCGGGGGGCAGACAGGCTATGGCTACACCTTC.

This clone appeared once. The chain uses TRBV28 and TRBJ2-1, with 9 bases matching TRBD1. J lost 8 bases, V lost 6 bases, and 2 bases had no gene match. Looked up from germline, CDR1 is MDHEN and CDR2 is SYDVKM. This CDR3 has 12 residues. CDR3 sequence reads: CASRGQGYEQFF. The CDR3 DNA is TGTGCCAGCAGGGGACAGGGCTATGAGCAGTTCTTC.

The chain employs TRBV5-1 and TRBJ1-2, with D perhaps TRBD1 (5 bases). Per germline, CDR1 SGHRS and CDR2 YFSETQ. V was shortened by 4 bases and J by 9 bases, with 19 bases between the two germline ends. This CDR3 has 14 residues. CDR3 amino acids: CASSEDGQNLSYTF. CDR3 in DNA: TGCGCCAGCAGCGAGGACGGACAAAACCTTAGCTACACCTTC.

This chain's CDR3 is CASSQALRDSSGNTIYF. The CDR3, as DNA: TGTGCCAGCAGCCAAGCGCTACGGGACAGCTCTGGAAACACCATATATTTT. The V gene is TRBV3-1 (or the pseudogene TRBV3-2), the J gene TRBJ1-3; 7 bases agree with TRBD1. J gave up 0 bases and V 1 base, and 6 bases lay outside the gene matches. This CDR3 contains 17 residues. Germline CDR1 is LGHDT and CDR2 is YNNKEL (reference sequence).

The chain links TRBV19 to TRBJ1-1, with 7 bases that match TRBD1. This CDR3 has 14 amino acids. In germline, CDR1 is LNHDA, CDR2 SQIVND (reference sequence). V dropped 5 bases and J dropped 3; count of bases not matched to a gene: 6. The CDR3, as DNA: TGTGCCAGTAGTTTCGACAGGGCCGACACTGAAGCTTTCTTT. This translates into CASSFDRADTEAFF. Full variable domain (remainder filled in from reference TRBV19 and TRBJ1-1): DGGITQSPKYLFRKEGQNVTLSCEQNLNHDAMYWYRQDPGQGLRLIYYSQIVNDFQKGDIAEGYSVSREKKESFPLTVTSAQKNPTAFYLCASSFDRADTEAFFGQGTRLTVV.

The V gene is TRBV5-4, the J gene TRBJ1-4; TRBD1 is a possible D gene (6 bases). V lost 4 bases to trimming and J lost 0 bases, with 10 bases between them. CDR1 SGHNT and CDR2 YYREEE come from the germline V gene (reference sequence). The CDR3 runs to 15 residues. The CDR3 DNA follows: TGTGCCAGCAGCGCGGACAGTACAACTAATGAAAAACTGTTTTTT. Translation: CASSADSTTNEKLFF.

The gene calls are TRBV5-5 and TRBJ1-6; 8 nucleotides line up with TRBD1. Trimming at V came to 4 bases and at J to 10 bases, leaving 10 bases not matched to a gene. Germline V gene sequence: CDR1 SGHKS, CDR2 YYEKEE (reference sequence). The CDR3 consists of 15 residues. CDR3 DNA sequence: TGTGCCAGCAGCCAACGGACAGGGTGGGGCTCACCCCTCCACTTT. Its protein product is CASSQRTGWGSPLHF.

The V call is TRBV7-8, the J call TRBJ2-7; TRBD2 agrees at 7 bases. The ends lost 5 bases at V and 4 bases at J; junction bases unmatched: 11. The CDR3 is 15 residues long. In germline, CDR1 is SGHVS, CDR2 FQNEAQ. The DNA of the CDR3 is TGTGCCAGCAGCCGCCTCGGCGGCGGGGGTTACGAGCAGTACTTC. Protein product: CASSRLGGGGYEQYF.

This clone occurred many times. The rearrangement joins TRBV4-1 to TRBJ1-4, with 8 positions matching TRBD1. Unmatched junction bases numbered 7, after V lost 3 bases and J lost 4 bases. Germline CDR1 and CDR2: MGHRA and YSYEKL. There are 16 residues in the CDR3. The CDR3 DNA sequence: TGCGCCAGCAGCCAGGACGGACAGGGCTTTAATGAAAAACTGTTTTTT. Its protein is CASSQDGQGFNEKLFF.

This clone was recorded once. The chain carries TRBV19 and TRBJ2-1; a possible D gene is TRBD2 (5 bases). The CDR3 has 14 residues. CDR1 LNHDA and CDR2 SQIVND come from the germline V gene (reference sequence). The ends were cut back, 7 bases at V and 0 bases at J, with 10 bases in the middle. CDR3 nucleotide sequence: TGTGCCAGTAACACGGGATACTCCTACAATGAGCAGTTCTTC. This gives the protein CASNTGYSYNEQFF.

This chain joins TRBV6-6 and TRBJ1-2; D gene uncertain. With 2 bases removed from V and 7 bases from J, the gap between germline ends came to 11 bases. The CDR3 consists of 13 residues. CDR1 MNHNY and CDR2 SVGAGI come from the germline V gene (reference sequence). CDR3 region: CASSYRGNGGYTF. The CDR3 DNA reads as TGTGCCAGCAGTTACCGAGGAAACGGTGGCTACACCTTC.

The rearrangement links TRBV5-1 to TRBJ2-3; D call uncertain. With 4 bases removed from V and 2 bases from J, the gap between germline ends came to 14 bases. Germline values: CDR1 SGHRS, CDR2 YFSETQ. CDR3 length equals 15 residues. The CDR3 sequence: CASSNARWVTDTQYF. For the CDR3, the DNA is TGCGCCAGCAGCAATGCTAGATGGGTCACAGATACGCAGTATTTT. The complete variable domain, with remaining parts taken from reference TRBV5-1 and TRBJ2-3, reads KAGVTQTPRYLIKTRGQQVTLSCSPISGHRSVSWYQQTPGQGLQFLFEYFSETQRNKGNFPGRFSGRQFSNSRSEMNVSTLELGDSALYLCASSNARWVTDTQYFGPGTRLTVL.

The V call is TRBV9, the J call TRBJ2-5, with 7 bases lining up with TRBD2. Germline CDR1 is SGDLS and CDR2 is YYNGEE. This CDR3 is built from 16 residues. The J segment lost 1 base and the V segment lost 0 bases, leaving 6 bases of the junction unmatched. The CDR3 bases are TGTGCCAGCAGCGTAGCTAGTGGGAGGGGCCAAGAGACCCAGTACTTC. It codes for CASSVASGRGQETQYF.